A selection of T cell receptor beta chains follows, all from one sample in a study of blood T cell repertoires in COVID-19. Assay: immunoSEQ multiplex PCR; the TCRdb copy retains only in-frame clones and omits some. The profile covers about 240,000 clones, with more than 80% appearing a single time and roughly 8% taken by the ten largest. Sequencing input: peripheral blood. All receptors come from an elderly woman with COVID-19, enrolled during active disease. The CDR3 runs from the conserved cysteine through the conserved F or W. D genes are given only for firm matches. Part of the rows lack a size; the others show once, few, many or a class for expanded clones.

V	J	size	D	CDR3	DNA
TRBV28	TRBJ2-7	NA	TRBD1	CASARAGGSSEQYF	TGTGCCAGCGCACGGGCAGGGGGATCGTCCGAGCAGTACTTC
TRBV11-3	TRBJ2-3	NA	NA	CASSWVRLTDTQYF	TGTGCCAGCAGCTGGGTCAGGCTCACAGATACGCAGTATTTT
TRBV11-2	TRBJ1-4	NA	NA	CASSPGPDRSANEKLFF	TGTGCCAGCAGCCCAGGGCCCGACAGGTCGGCTAATGAAAAACTGTTTTTT
TRBV9	TRBJ2-2	NA	NA	CASSPRGRESGELFF	TGTGCCAGCAGCCCCCGGGGGCGGGAGTCCGGGGAGCTGTTTTTT
TRBV6-1	TRBJ2-1	NA	TRBD1	CASSEPGTGYNEQFF	TGTGCCAGCAGTGAACCCGGGACAGGCTACAATGAGCAGTTCTTC
TRBV11-2	TRBJ1-1	NA	TRBD1	CASSLRGLGEAFF	TGTGCCAGCAGCCTAAGGGGGCTTGGTGAAGCTTTCTTT
TRBV19	TRBJ2-7	NA	NA	CASSIGWRRTTYEQYF	TGTGCCAGTAGTATAGGGTGGAGGCGGACCACCTACGAGCAGTACTTC
TRBV5-8	TRBJ2-6	once	NA	CASSLWGLGGANVLTF	TGTGCCAGCAGCTTGTGGGGGCTCGGTGGGGCCAACGTCCTGACTTTC
TRBV6-2/TRBV6-3	TRBJ1-5	NA	NA	CASSYSSPDQPQHF	TGTGCCAGCAGTTACTCGTCTCCCGATCAGCCCCAGCATTTT
TRBV11-3	TRBJ2-2	NA	NA	CASSVTLGSVGTGELFF	TGTGCCAGCAGCGTCACCCTGGGCTCAGTCGGTACCGGGGAGCTGTTTTTT
TRBV25-1	TRBJ2-3	few	NA	CASSSTWDFPQGTQYF	TGTGCCAGCAGTTCCACGTGGGACTTTCCCCAAGGGACGCAGTATTTT
TRBV9	TRBJ2-1	once	NA	CASSVGSPSANNEQFF	TGTGCCAGCAGCGTAGGGTCCCCTAGCGCCAACAATGAGCAGTTCTTC
TRBV28	TRBJ1-2	NA	NA	CASSLALGALGYTF	TGTGCCAGCAGTTTAGCCCTAGGGGCTCTCGGCTACACCTTC
TRBV5-1	TRBJ1-3	NA	NA	CASKESGNTIYF	TGCGCCAGCAAGGAGTCTGGAAACACCATATATTTT
TRBV4-1	TRBJ1-1	NA	NA	CASSQDQGRPNTEAFF	TGCGCCAGCAGCCAAGATCAGGGCAGACCGAACACTGAAGCTTTCTTT
TRBV9	TRBJ2-7	NA	TRBD1	CASSVGGDRVLGEQYF	TGTGCCAGCAGCGTTGGAGGGGACAGGGTCTTAGGCGAGCAGTACTTC
TRBV10-3	TRBJ1-2	NA	NA	CAISEGHINYGYTF	TGTGCCATCAGTGAGGGACATATCAACTATGGCTACACCTTC
TRBV2	TRBJ2-2	NA	NA	CASTEQGRRTGELFF	TGTGCCAGCACCGAACAGGGGAGGAGGACCGGGGAGCTGTTTTTT
TRBV6-5	TRBJ1-2	NA	TRBD1	CASSLPPGTGVDGYTF	TGTGCCAGCAGTTTACCCCCCGGGACAGGGGTTGATGGCTACACCTTC
TRBV11-2	TRBJ1-1	once	NA	CASSLEGPGVGNTEAFF	TGTGCCAGCAGCTTAGAAGGGCCAGGGGTCGGGAACACTGAAGCTTTCTTT
TRBV7-9	TRBJ1-1	NA	NA	CASSLVATPNTEAFF	TGTGCCAGCAGCTTAGTCGCGACACCCAACACTGAAGCTTTCTTT
TRBV7-3	TRBJ1-1	NA	NA	CASSLTGMFNTEAFF	TGTGCCAGCAGCTTAACCGGGATGTTTAACACTGAAGCTTTCTTT
TRBV14	TRBJ1-6	NA	NA	CASSQGRTVNSPLHF	TGTGCCAGCAGCCAAGGACGGACAGTCAATTCACCCCTCCACTTT
TRBV5-4	TRBJ1-1	few	NA	CASSLPGLGYAEAFF	TGTGCCAGCAGCTTGCCAGGGTTGGGCTACGCTGAAGCTTTCTTT
TRBV18	TRBJ1-5	NA	NA	CASSPTGGNQPQHF	TGTGCCAGCTCACCCACAGGAGGCAATCAGCCCCAGCATTTT
TRBV18	TRBJ1-1	few	NA	CASSNKGEDTEAFF	TGTGCCAGCTCAAACAAAGGGGAGGACACTGAAGCTTTCTTT
TRBV4-1	TRBJ2-6	NA	TRBD1	CASSPSRTGNSGANVLTF	TGCGCCAGCAGCCCCTCCCGGACAGGGAATTCTGGGGCCAACGTCCTGACTTTC
TRBV19	TRBJ1-4	few	NA	CASTRRDTTNEKLFF	TGTGCCAGCACCCGGAGGGATACAACTAATGAAAAACTGTTTTTT
TRBV7-2	TRBJ1-6	NA	TRBD1	CASSLETGGNSPLHF	TGTGCCAGCAGCTTAGAGACAGGGGGGAATTCACCCCTCCACTTT
TRBV2	TRBJ2-1	once	NA	CASLRGNEQFF	TGTGCCAGCTTAAGGGGCAATGAGCAGTTCTTC
TRBV30	TRBJ1-5	NA	TRBD1	CAWRPARSGQGAEQPQHF	TGTGCCTGGAGACCTGCTAGATCGGGACAGGGGGCGGAACAGCCCCAGCATTTT
TRBV19	TRBJ2-1	NA	TRBD2	CASSLTSGKGNEQFF	TGTGCCAGTAGTCTTACTAGCGGGAAGGGCAATGAGCAGTTCTTC
TRBV7-9	TRBJ1-1	NA	NA	CASSLSGSTEAFF	TGTGCCAGCAGCTTATCGGGGAGCACTGAAGCTTTCTTT
TRBV11-1	TRBJ1-4	NA	TRBD1	CASSQAGTVNEKLFF	TGTGCCAGCAGCCAAGCCGGGACAGTAAATGAAAAACTGTTTTTT
TRBV2	TRBJ2-7	NA	TRBD1	CASSFPGQGGYEQYF	TGTGCCAGCAGTTTCCCCGGACAGGGAGGCTACGAGCAGTACTTC
TRBV23-1	TRBJ1-1	NA	NA	CVGREAECAVTEAFF	TGCGTGGGGAGGGAGGCAGAATGTGCGGTCACTGAAGCTTTCTTT
TRBV4-1	TRBJ1-3	NA	TRBD1	CASSPEGQLSSGNTIYF	TGCGCCAGCAGCCCCGAGGGACAGCTTAGCTCTGGAAACACCATATATTTT
TRBV18	TRBJ1-2	NA	TRBD1	CASSPPGRGDGYTF	TGTGCCAGCTCACCACCCGGCAGGGGGGATGGCTACACCTTC
TRBV7-9	TRBJ2-5	NA	NA	CASSFPGQYF	TGTGCCAGCAGCTTCCCCGGCCAGTACTTC
TRBV21-1	TRBJ2-7	NA	NA	CASSKVGRTSGRALDYEQYF	TGTGCCAGCAGCAAAGTGGGGCGGACTAGCGGGAGGGCCCTGGACTACGAGCAGTACTTC
TRBV18	TRBJ2-2	NA	NA	CASSLSNQVPGELFF	TGTGCCAGCTCACTGTCCAACCAGGTCCCCGGGGAGCTGTTTTTT
TRBV30	TRBJ1-1	NA	TRBD1	CAWSPDRGIAFF	TGTGCCTGGAGTCCCGACAGGGGAATAGCTTTCTTT
TRBV28	TRBJ2-1	NA	TRBD1	CASSPRTGPNNEQFF	TGTGCCAGCAGTCCCCGGACAGGGCCTAACAATGAGCAGTTCTTC
TRBV19	TRBJ2-3	NA	NA	CASSRGTLRTTDTQYF	TGTGCCAGTAGTAGGGGGACTTTACGAACGACAGATACGCAGTATTTT
TRBV14	TRBJ1-4	NA	TRBD1	CASSPLKQGRNEKLFF	TGTGCCAGCAGCCCTCTGAAACAGGGGCGTAATGAAAAACTGTTTTTT
TRBV19	TRBJ1-1	NA	NA	CASSIKLSNTEAFF	TGTGCCAGTAGTATAAAACTGTCGAACACTGAAGCTTTCTTT
TRBV6-6	TRBJ2-1	NA	NA	CASEGRNLKNNEQFF	TGTGCCAGCGAAGGGAGAAACCTGAAAAACAATGAGCAGTTCTTC
TRBV2	TRBJ2-4	NA	TRBD2	CASSAIAGGFKNIQYF	TGTGCCAGCAGTGCCATAGCGGGGGGCTTCAAAAACATTCAGTACTTC
TRBV7-2	TRBJ1-5	NA	NA	CASSLDRSNQPQHF	TGTGCCAGCAGCTTAGACAGGAGCAATCAGCCCCAGCATTTT
TRBV3-1/TRBV3-2	TRBJ2-3	once	TRBD2	CASSQSPASGNTDTQYF	TGTGCCAGCAGCCAATCACCCGCTAGCGGCAACACAGATACGCAGTATTTT
TRBV7-2	TRBJ2-2	NA	NA	CASSPTITLAGGELFF	TGTGCCAGCAGCCCGACCATAACCCTCGCAGGCGGGGAGCTGTTTTTT